This TCR beta chain came from a study of T cell responses to AZD1222 COVID-19 vaccine. Findings and caveats of the study: Across spike, vaccine-associated CD4 TCRs were found, dominant at 160-218 and 743-854. There were mostly white British donors and more females than males, and clonal diversity was possibly underestimated.

Germline loops: CDR1 WNHNN, CDR2 SYGVQD (reference sequence). CDR3 size: 12 residues. Losses at the gene ends were 10 bases for V and 7 bases for J; bases not matched to a gene: 7. Sequenced by immunoSEQ multiplex PCR; TCRdb stores in-frame clones only, minus some. This table holds around 140,000 clones, roughly 90% found once. Note on this clone: Antigen: not known.

This TCR derives from an adult in good health. The specimen was peripheral blood, collected on day 0 of AZD1222 vaccination. The gene calls are TRBV10-1 and TRBJ1-5, with 7 bases matching TRBD1. The CDR3 region is CATGGFWQPQHF. The CDR3 nucleotides read TGCGCCACAGGGGGATTCTGGCAGCCCCAGCATTTT.